The rows below give T cell receptor beta chains drawn from one sample of a study of vaccination and CD4 T cells after COVID-19. The antigens for these receptors are not known. MiXCR, applied by TCRdb to the PCR reads, yields one record per CDR3 protein. The table records 15,000 or so distinct CDR3 sequences, around 38% of them present only once. Sample: cultured CD4+ T cells from blood. The receptors originated from a human donor with COVID-19. Each CDR3 is given with its conserved first and last residue. The D gene is left open where the match is weak. The size of a clone is reported for some rows only, either as once, few or many, or as a class for expanded clones.

D	size	V	J	CDR3	DNA
.	.	TRBV7-9	TRBJ2-5	CASSPLRSPKGETQYF	TGTGCCAGCAGCCCTCTGAGGTCCCCCAAGGGGGAGACCCAGTACTTC
.	.	TRBV7-2	TRBJ1-4	CASSPGRFNEKLFF	TGTGCCAGCAGCCCGGGAAGATTCAATGAAAAACTGTTTTTT
.	.	TRBV12-3/TRBV12-4	TRBJ1-2	CASSLIRGASYGYTF	TGTGCCAGCAGTTTAATAAGGGGCGCCTCCTATGGCTACACCTTC
TRBD2	.	TRBV20-1	TRBJ2-3	CSARVIAGAGDTQYF	TGCAGTGCTAGAGTCATAGCGGGGGCCGGGGATACGCAGTATTTT
.	few	TRBV24-1	TRBJ1-1	CATRRGDMAFF	TGTGCCACCAGAAGGGGCGATATGGCTTTCTTT
.	few	TRBV6-1	TRBJ2-7	CASRGDSSYEQYF	TGTGCCAGCAGGGGAGACAGCTCCTACGAGCAGTACTTC
.	.	TRBV7-6	TRBJ2-3	CASSFQTRNADTQYF	TGTGCCAGCAGCTTCCAGACACGCAACGCAGATACGCAGTATTTT
TRBD2	few	TRBV11-1	TRBJ2-3	CASSFLAGGTSDTQYF	TGTGCCAGCAGCTTTCTAGCGGGGGGGACCTCAGATACGCAGTATTTT
TRBD1	.	TRBV2	TRBJ1-6	CASSVQGRKGSPLHF	TGTGCCAGCAGCGTACAGGGGAGGAAAGGGTCACCCCTCCACTTT
.	few	TRBV11-2	TRBJ1-5	CASSLVDSNQPQHF	TGTGCCAGCAGCTTGGTGGACAGCAATCAGCCCCAGCATTTT
TRBD2	.	TRBV20-1	TRBJ2-1	CSARDAAGLAGGQSYNEQFF	TGCAGTGCTAGAGATGCCGCCGGACTAGCGGGGGGGCAGTCCTACAATGAGCAGTTCTTC